This T cell receptor (beta chain) was documented in a study of T cell changes during pregnancy in multiple sclerosis. V gave up 6 bases and J gave up 3 bases; unmatched junction bases: 4. Germline values: CDR1 MNHEY, CDR2 SMNVEV (reference sequence). This CDR3 has 15 amino acids. Profiled with immunoSEQ multiplex PCR; TCRdb holds only in-frame clones, not every one. Counted here are 20,000 to 25,000 clones, roughly 90% occurring once; the ten biggest clones make up 8%. The sequence was obtained from a female donor in good health, enrolled as a control in a pregnancy study. This chain joins TRBV27 and TRBJ1-6; 8 nucleotides agree with TRBD1. The sequencing used CD8+ T cells from peripheral blood mononuclear cells, collected in the first trimester of pregnancy. Here the CDR3 DNA reads TGTGCCAGCAGCAGGGGGCGCGACTATAATTCACCCCTCCACTTT. It specifies CASSRGRDYNSPLHF.